Listed below are T cell receptor beta chains from one sample, sequenced in a study of shared T cell receptors in the human thymus. Here immunoSEQ multiplex PCR was the method, and the copy in TCRdb shows in-frame clones only, minus some. This repertoire shows approximately 730,000 clones, 80% to 90% found once; its top ten account for 0.0095% to 0.011%. These data were likewise used in another study, on human thymus T cells.

Sequenced sample: thymocytes. The receptors shown here come from a girl under three years old with a congenital heart defect. The CDR3 runs from the conserved cysteine through the conserved F or W. A D gene is named only where the DNA matches it firmly. Expanded clones get a size class; other rows say once, few or many, or leave the size out.

j_call: TRBJ1-1
clone_size: NA
v_call: TRBV5-6
d_call: NA
cdr3_aa: CASSKRQSFHTEAFF
cdr3_nt: TGTGCCAGCAGCAAAAGACAGAGTTTTCACACTGAAGCTTTCTTT

j_call: TRBJ1-4
clone_size: few
v_call: TRBV5-6
d_call: TRBD1
cdr3_aa: CASSRGGQEGEKLFF
cdr3_nt: TGTGCCAGCAGCAGGGGAGGACAGGAGGGGGAAAAACTGTTTTTT

j_call: TRBJ1-3
clone_size: NA
v_call: TRBV5-1
d_call: TRBD1
cdr3_aa: CASSQGDGEPGNTIYF
cdr3_nt: TGCGCCAGCAGCCAGGGGGACGGCGAACCTGGAAACACCATATATTTT

j_call: TRBJ2-4
clone_size: once
v_call: TRBV6-5
d_call: TRBD2
cdr3_aa: CASSYGQGGIENIQYF
cdr3_nt: TGTGCCAGCAGTTACGGCCAGGGAGGGATCGAAAACATTCAGTACTTC

j_call: TRBJ2-7
clone_size: NA
v_call: TRBV5-4
d_call: NA
cdr3_aa: CASSTPGSALSYEQYF
cdr3_nt: TGTGCCAGCAGCACCCCGGGGAGCGCCCTCTCCTACGAGCAGTACTTC

j_call: TRBJ2-3
clone_size: NA
v_call: TRBV13
d_call: NA
cdr3_aa: CASSPPLGGGSGTFTDTQYF
cdr3_nt: TGTGCCAGCAGCCCCCCCCTGGGTGGAGGGAGTGGTACCTTCACAGATACGCAGTATTTT

j_call: TRBJ2-7
clone_size: NA
v_call: TRBV12-5
d_call: TRBD1
cdr3_aa: CASGTGTGGEQYF
cdr3_nt: TGTGCTAGTGGTACCGGGACAGGGGGCGAGCAGTACTTC

j_call: TRBJ1-6
clone_size: NA
v_call: TRBV6-1
d_call: TRBD1
cdr3_aa: CASSQTGWGSPLHF
cdr3_nt: TGTGCCAGCAGTCAGACAGGGTGGGGTTCACCCCTCCACTTT

j_call: TRBJ2-1
clone_size: few
v_call: TRBV10-3
d_call: NA
cdr3_aa: CAISALLWHEQFF
cdr3_nt: TGTGCCATCAGTGCCCTCCTTTGGCATGAGCAGTTCTTC

j_call: TRBJ2-1
clone_size: once
v_call: TRBV9
d_call: TRBD2
cdr3_aa: CASSVGASGGIEQFF
cdr3_nt: TGTGCCAGCAGCGTAGGGGCTAGCGGGGGGATTGAGCAGTTCTTC

j_call: TRBJ1-2
clone_size: NA
v_call: TRBV9
d_call: NA
cdr3_aa: CASSTREPRTGGSANYGYTF
cdr3_nt: TGTGCCAGCAGCACACGAGAGCCTCGGACCGGGGGTTCAGCTAACTATGGCTACACCTTC

j_call: TRBJ1-2
clone_size: NA
v_call: TRBV6-1
d_call: TRBD1
cdr3_aa: CASSGPGQGVYGYTF
cdr3_nt: TGTGCCAGCAGTGGCCCGGGACAGGGGGTCTATGGCTACACCTTC

j_call: TRBJ1-2
clone_size: NA
v_call: TRBV19
d_call: TRBD1
cdr3_aa: CASSEDRAPSCYGYTF
cdr3_nt: TGTGCCAGTAGTGAGGACAGGGCTCCATCGTGTTATGGCTACACCTTC

j_call: TRBJ1-1
clone_size: NA
v_call: TRBV14
d_call: TRBD1
cdr3_aa: CASSDSRDRSTTEAFF
cdr3_nt: TGTGCCAGCAGCGACAGTCGGGACAGGAGCACCACTGAAGCTTTCTTT

j_call: TRBJ2-1
clone_size: NA
v_call: TRBV6-5
d_call: NA
cdr3_aa: CASSCRASSYNEQFF
cdr3_nt: TGTGCCAGCAGTTGCAGGGCGAGCTCCTACAATGAGCAGTTCTTC

j_call: TRBJ1-2
clone_size: NA
v_call: TRBV10-3
d_call: TRBD1
cdr3_aa: CAMGSKTGAGYGYTF
cdr3_nt: TGTGCCATGGGGTCTAAGACAGGGGCCGGCTATGGCTACACCTTC

j_call: TRBJ1-5
clone_size: NA
v_call: TRBV7-3
d_call: NA
cdr3_aa: CASSQDSNQPQHF
cdr3_nt: TGTGCCAGCAGTCAGGATAGCAATCAGCCCCAGCATTTT

j_call: TRBJ1-2
clone_size: NA
v_call: TRBV30
d_call: NA
cdr3_aa: CAWSARGLYSNGYTF
cdr3_nt: TGTGCCTGGAGCGCGAGGGGACTTTACTCTAATGGCTACACCTTC

j_call: TRBJ1-2
clone_size: once
v_call: TRBV4-3
d_call: NA
cdr3_aa: CASSQECTDYGYTF
cdr3_nt: TGCGCCAGCAGCCAAGAATGTACAGACTATGGCTACACCTTC

j_call: TRBJ2-3
clone_size: once
v_call: TRBV21-1
d_call: NA
cdr3_aa: CASSKGPGLFGSSTDTQYF
cdr3_nt: TGTGCCAGCAGCAAAGGCCCCGGACTATTTGGGAGCTCCACAGATACGCAGTATTTT

j_call: TRBJ2-1
clone_size: few
v_call: TRBV4-1
d_call: NA
cdr3_aa: CASSQDRSGTKYNEQFF
cdr3_nt: TGCGCCAGCAGCCAAGATAGAAGCGGAACTAAGTACAATGAGCAGTTCTTC

j_call: TRBJ1-2
clone_size: NA
v_call: TRBV15
d_call: NA
cdr3_aa: CATSSRTINYGYTF
cdr3_nt: TGTGCCACCAGCAGCCGGACAATCAACTATGGCTACACCTTC

j_call: TRBJ1-6
clone_size: NA
v_call: TRBV7-9
d_call: NA
cdr3_aa: CASSYHKRGLNSPLHF
cdr3_nt: TGTGCCAGCAGTTACCACAAACGGGGTCTTAATTCACCCCTCCACTTT

j_call: TRBJ2-7
clone_size: NA
v_call: TRBV5-1
d_call: TRBD1
cdr3_aa: CASSRDRVHEQYF
cdr3_nt: TGCGCCAGCAGCCGGGACAGGGTCCACGAGCAGTACTTC

j_call: TRBJ1-6
clone_size: NA
v_call: TRBV15
d_call: NA
cdr3_aa: CATSRGQGTYNSPLHF
cdr3_nt: TGTGCCACCAGCAGAGGGCAGGGGACCTATAATTCACCCCTCCACTTT

j_call: TRBJ1-3
clone_size: NA
v_call: TRBV4-3
d_call: TRBD1
cdr3_aa: CASSPKLDRASKGSGNTIYF
cdr3_nt: TGCGCCAGCAGCCCCAAGCTGGACAGGGCCTCGAAGGGCTCTGGAAACACCATATATTTT

j_call: TRBJ1-2
clone_size: NA
v_call: TRBV5-1
d_call: NA
cdr3_aa: CASSLGGRGDYGYTF
cdr3_nt: TGCGCCAGCAGCTTGGGTGGCAGGGGTGACTATGGCTACACCTTC

j_call: TRBJ1-1
clone_size: NA
v_call: TRBV7-2
d_call: TRBD1
cdr3_aa: CASSLDPQGATEAFF
cdr3_nt: TGTGCCAGCAGCTTAGATCCCCAGGGGGCGACTGAAGCTTTCTTT

j_call: TRBJ1-5
clone_size: once
v_call: TRBV4-3
d_call: TRBD1
cdr3_aa: CASSQDRRTGSKRMPQHF
cdr3_nt: TGCGCCAGCAGCCAAGATAGGAGGACAGGAAGTAAAAGGATGCCCCAGCATTTT